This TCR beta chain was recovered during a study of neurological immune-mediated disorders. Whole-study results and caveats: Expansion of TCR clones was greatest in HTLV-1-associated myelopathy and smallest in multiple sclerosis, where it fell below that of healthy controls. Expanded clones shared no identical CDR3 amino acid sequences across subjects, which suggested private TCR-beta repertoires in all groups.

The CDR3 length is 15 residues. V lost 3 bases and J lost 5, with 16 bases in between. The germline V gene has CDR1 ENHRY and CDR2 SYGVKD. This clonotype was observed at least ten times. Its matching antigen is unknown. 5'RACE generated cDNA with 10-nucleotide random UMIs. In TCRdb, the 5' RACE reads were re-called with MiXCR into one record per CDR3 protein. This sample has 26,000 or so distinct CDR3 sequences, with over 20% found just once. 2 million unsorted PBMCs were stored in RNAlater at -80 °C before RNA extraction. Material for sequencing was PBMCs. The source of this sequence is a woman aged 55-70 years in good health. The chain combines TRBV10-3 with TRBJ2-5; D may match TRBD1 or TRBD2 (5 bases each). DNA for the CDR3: TGTGCCATCAGTGAATTATCAGGGAGAATGGAGACCCAGTACTTC. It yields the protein CAISELSGRMETQYF.